The rows below give T cell receptor beta chains drawn from one sample of a study of vaccination effects on CD4 cells after COVID-19. The antigens of these receptors remain unknown. Some clones are missing from TCRdb's copy, which holds only in-frame ones; the method was immunoSEQ multiplex PCR. The table includes around 75,000 clones, around 70% detected once. This specimen was CD4+ T cells from PBMCs cultured with HIV peptides, taken before COVID-19 vaccination. These TCRs come from a human donor who had a prior SARS-CoV-2 infection. Each CDR3 is given with its conserved first and last residue. D genes are given only for firm matches. Size tells how often a clone was seen (once, few, many) or the class of an expanded clone, and some rows leave it out.

d_call: TRBD1; v_call: TRBV19; clone_size: .; j_call: TRBJ1-1; cdr3_nt: TGTGCCAGTAGTTTCACAGGGGTGGGCACTGAAGCTTTCTTT; cdr3_aa: CASSFTGVGTEAFF
d_call: .; v_call: TRBV19; clone_size: once; j_call: TRBJ1-5; cdr3_nt: TGTGCCAGTAGTACAGGGGCTCAGCCCCAGCATTTT; cdr3_aa: CASSTGAQPQHF
d_call: TRBD1; v_call: TRBV5-8; clone_size: .; j_call: TRBJ2-1; cdr3_nt: TGTGCCAGCAGCCCATGGACAGGGAATGAGCAGTTCTTC; cdr3_aa: CASSPWTGNEQFF
d_call: TRBD2; v_call: TRBV6-5; clone_size: many; j_call: TRBJ2-1; cdr3_nt: TGTGCCAGCACTTCTGGACTAGCGGGGAATGAGCAGTTCTTC; cdr3_aa: CASTSGLAGNEQFF
d_call: .; v_call: TRBV6-5; clone_size: .; j_call: TRBJ1-2; cdr3_nt: TGTGCCAGCAGTTCCCAATTACAGGGACTTAACTATGGCTACACCTTC; cdr3_aa: CASSSQLQGLNYGYTF
d_call: .; v_call: TRBV11-3; clone_size: .; j_call: TRBJ1-2; cdr3_nt: TGTGCCAGCAGCACCGGAGGGTTTTTCCTTAACTATGGCTACACCTTC; cdr3_aa: CASSTGGFFLNYGYTF
d_call: .; v_call: TRBV7-2; clone_size: .; j_call: TRBJ2-1; cdr3_nt: TGTGCCAGCAGCTTGCTACCGAGCTTTTACAATGAGCAGTTCTTC; cdr3_aa: CASSLLPSFYNEQFF
d_call: TRBD1; v_call: TRBV19; clone_size: .; j_call: TRBJ2-7; cdr3_nt: TGTGCCAGTAGTACCAGGCTGAAAAAAGGGACAGCGCAGTACTTC; cdr3_aa: CASSTRLKKGTAQYF
d_call: .; v_call: TRBV19; clone_size: .; j_call: TRBJ2-3; cdr3_nt: TGTGCCAGTAGTTGGACACGGGCGGGAGATACGCAGTATTTT; cdr3_aa: CASSWTRAGDTQYF
d_call: TRBD2; v_call: TRBV3-1/TRBV3-2; clone_size: medium-sized; j_call: TRBJ2-1; cdr3_nt: TGTGCCACCAATCCAGGAGTGAGCGGGAGGGGGCAGTTCTTC; cdr3_aa: CATNPGVSGRGQFF
d_call: .; v_call: TRBV20-1; clone_size: .; j_call: TRBJ2-3; cdr3_nt: TGCAGTGCTAGTCTTTGGGGGCTGGGGGCGGGAGCAGATACGCAGTATTTT; cdr3_aa: CSASLWGLGAGADTQYF
d_call: .; v_call: TRBV12-5; clone_size: .; j_call: TRBJ1-2; cdr3_nt: TGTGCTAGTGCCATAGGGACGCTCTATGGCTACACCTTC; cdr3_aa: CASAIGTLYGYTF
d_call: TRBD1; v_call: TRBV27; clone_size: .; j_call: TRBJ1-6; cdr3_nt: TGTGCCAGCAGTCCTTATAGGGCCCGGGACAGGGACAGGCTGAATTCACCCCTCCACTTT; cdr3_aa: CASSPYRARDRDRLNSPLHF
d_call: TRBD1; v_call: TRBV18; clone_size: .; j_call: TRBJ1-1; cdr3_nt: TGTGCCAGCTCACCGGGACAGGGGGGGAACACTGAAGCTTTCTTT; cdr3_aa: CASSPGQGGNTEAFF
d_call: .; v_call: TRBV2; clone_size: .; j_call: TRBJ1-2; cdr3_nt: TGTGCCAGCAGTCCCTATCGGGCGGGCTACACCTTC; cdr3_aa: CASSPYRAGYTF
d_call: .; v_call: TRBV6-5; clone_size: .; j_call: TRBJ2-1; cdr3_nt: TGTGCCAGCAGTAACTTAGGCTCCTACAATGAGCAGTTCTTC; cdr3_aa: CASSNLGSYNEQFF
d_call: .; v_call: TRBV9; clone_size: .; j_call: TRBJ1-4; cdr3_nt: TGTGCCAGCAGCCCCCAAGGGGTCCGTAATGAAAAACTGTTTTTT; cdr3_aa: CASSPQGVRNEKLFF
d_call: TRBD1; v_call: TRBV19; clone_size: few; j_call: TRBJ1-5; cdr3_nt: TGTGCCAGTAGTATTTCCGCAGGGGGCGGTCAGCCCCAGCATTTT; cdr3_aa: CASSISAGGGQPQHF
d_call: TRBD2; v_call: TRBV7-3; clone_size: .; j_call: TRBJ2-2; cdr3_nt: TGTGCCAGCAGCCTCCGACTAGCGGGGGTTACGGGCGGGGAGCTGTTTTTT; cdr3_aa: CASSLRLAGVTGGELFF
d_call: .; v_call: TRBV18; clone_size: .; j_call: TRBJ2-1; cdr3_nt: TGTGCCAGCTCACCTTTCTCCTACAATGAGCAGTTCTTC; cdr3_aa: CASSPFSYNEQFF
d_call: .; v_call: TRBV2; clone_size: .; j_call: TRBJ1-2; cdr3_nt: TGTGCCAGCAGTGAAGGGCAGTATGGCTACACCTTC; cdr3_aa: CASSEGQYGYTF
d_call: .; v_call: TRBV24-1; clone_size: .; j_call: TRBJ2-1; cdr3_nt: TGTGCCACCAGTGACTCCCCGGGATACAATGAGCAGTTCTTC; cdr3_aa: CATSDSPGYNEQFF
d_call: TRBD1; v_call: TRBV19; clone_size: .; j_call: TRBJ2-1; cdr3_nt: TGTGCCAGTAGTATAGTCGGGACAGGGGGCCTAAGCTCCTACAATGAGCAGTTCTTC; cdr3_aa: CASSIVGTGGLSSYNEQFF
d_call: TRBD2; v_call: TRBV2; clone_size: .; j_call: TRBJ2-1; cdr3_nt: TGTGCCAGCAGTGAAGCGCTTCTAGCGGGAGGGAACAATGAGCAGTTCTTC; cdr3_aa: CASSEALLAGGNNEQFF
d_call: .; v_call: TRBV24-1; clone_size: .; j_call: TRBJ2-1; cdr3_nt: TGTGCCACCAGTGATCGAACCCACCGGAGCTCCTACAATGAGCAGTTCTTC; cdr3_aa: CATSDRTHRSSYNEQFF
d_call: .; v_call: TRBV9; clone_size: few; j_call: TRBJ2-3; cdr3_nt: TGTGCCAGCGGATGGGGGACCACAGATACGCAGTATTTT; cdr3_aa: CASGWGTTDTQYF
d_call: .; v_call: TRBV6-5; clone_size: few; j_call: TRBJ1-6; cdr3_nt: TGTGCCAGCGGGACACAGTATAATTCACCCCTCCACTTT; cdr3_aa: CASGTQYNSPLHF
d_call: TRBD1; v_call: TRBV7-8; clone_size: .; j_call: TRBJ2-5; cdr3_nt: TGTGCCAGCAGCTTCGTAGTAATCCGGACAGGGGGCAAGACCCAGTACTTC; cdr3_aa: CASSFVVIRTGGKTQYF
d_call: .; v_call: TRBV20-1; clone_size: .; j_call: TRBJ2-1; cdr3_nt: TGCAGTGCTAGTCCAACCGGGACTCCTTCACTCAATGAGCAGTTCTTC; cdr3_aa: CSASPTGTPSLNEQFF
d_call: .; v_call: TRBV15; clone_size: few; j_call: TRBJ2-7; cdr3_nt: TGTGCCACCAGCAGTTACCAAACTGGGACCTCCTACGAGCAGTACTTC; cdr3_aa: CATSSYQTGTSYEQYF
d_call: TRBD1; v_call: TRBV5-1; clone_size: .; j_call: TRBJ1-1; cdr3_nt: TGCGCCAGCAGCTTGGCGACAGGGAGTTGGGAGAACACTGAAGCTTTCTTT; cdr3_aa: CASSLATGSWENTEAFF
d_call: .; v_call: TRBV5-1; clone_size: .; j_call: TRBJ1-2; cdr3_nt: TGCGCCAGCAGCGAAGGGACGGCCGCCTATGGCTACACCTTC; cdr3_aa: CASSEGTAAYGYTF
d_call: .; v_call: TRBV2; clone_size: .; j_call: TRBJ2-1; cdr3_nt: TGTGCCAGCAGTGATGTCCGGGGCTCAAGCTCCTACAATGAGCAGTTCTTC; cdr3_aa: CASSDVRGSSSYNEQFF
d_call: .; v_call: TRBV18; clone_size: .; j_call: TRBJ2-7; cdr3_nt: TGTGCCAGCTCACCCGCTGGGCAGGGCGAGCAGTACTTC; cdr3_aa: CASSPAGQGEQYF
d_call: .; v_call: TRBV30; clone_size: .; j_call: TRBJ1-6; cdr3_nt: TGTGCCTGGCACATCAGCGTGAATTCACCCCTCCACTTT; cdr3_aa: CAWHISVNSPLHF
d_call: .; v_call: TRBV3-1/TRBV3-2; clone_size: .; j_call: TRBJ2-1; cdr3_nt: TGTGCCAGCAGCCCTCAGTATCCTCGGGGATACAATGAGCAGTTCTTC; cdr3_aa: CASSPQYPRGYNEQFF
d_call: TRBD1; v_call: TRBV3-1/TRBV3-2; clone_size: .; j_call: TRBJ2-5; cdr3_nt: TGTGCCAGCAGCCAAGGCCGGGACAGGGGATACTTC; cdr3_aa: CASSQGRDRGYF
d_call: TRBD1; v_call: TRBV2; clone_size: .; j_call: TRBJ2-7; cdr3_nt: TGTGCCAGCAAACTCCCGGGACAGGGCTCCTACGAGCAGTACTTC; cdr3_aa: CASKLPGQGSYEQYF
d_call: .; v_call: TRBV7-9; clone_size: few; j_call: TRBJ1-1; cdr3_nt: TGTGCCAGCAGCTTAGAGAGGGGCACGGACTTGTCCTTT; cdr3_aa: CASSLERGTDLSF
d_call: TRBD2; v_call: TRBV4-1; clone_size: .; j_call: TRBJ2-6; cdr3_nt: TGCGCCAGCAGCCAAGCCGGGACTATCAACTCTGGGGCCAACGTCCTGACTTTC; cdr3_aa: CASSQAGTINSGANVLTF
d_call: TRBD2; v_call: TRBV30; clone_size: .; j_call: TRBJ2-3; cdr3_nt: TGTGCCTGGAGTGCTCACCTAGCGGGGGGGGCAGATACGCAGTATTTT; cdr3_aa: CAWSAHLAGGADTQYF
d_call: TRBD2; v_call: TRBV30; clone_size: .; j_call: TRBJ2-1; cdr3_nt: TGTGCCTGGAGTAACCCAAGCGGGAGCTCCTACAATGAGCAGTTCTTC; cdr3_aa: CAWSNPSGSSYNEQFF
d_call: .; v_call: TRBV6-1; clone_size: .; j_call: TRBJ2-3; cdr3_nt: TGTGCCAGCAGTGAAGTGGGACACAACACAGATACGCAGTATTTT; cdr3_aa: CASSEVGHNTDTQYF
d_call: TRBD1; v_call: TRBV20-1; clone_size: .; j_call: TRBJ2-5; cdr3_nt: TGCAGTGCTAGTGGGGACAGGAATCAAGAGACCCAGTACTTC; cdr3_aa: CSASGDRNQETQYF
d_call: .; v_call: TRBV9; clone_size: .; j_call: TRBJ2-3; cdr3_nt: TGTGCCAGCAGCGTAGCTCCGGCAGGAGGTGGAGATACGCAGTATTTT; cdr3_aa: CASSVAPAGGGDTQYF
d_call: TRBD1; v_call: TRBV7-3; clone_size: .; j_call: TRBJ2-1; cdr3_nt: TGTGCCAGCAGCCAAGCCCCCCCCGGGACAGGGTGGAATGAGCAGTTCTTC; cdr3_aa: CASSQAPPGTGWNEQFF
d_call: .; v_call: TRBV3-1/TRBV3-2; clone_size: .; j_call: TRBJ1-3; cdr3_nt: TGTGCGGTCGCGGGCGAGGGCCTATTCTCTGGAAACACCATATATTTT; cdr3_aa: CAVAGEGLFSGNTIYF